What follows are 6 T cell receptor beta chains derived from one specimen sequenced in a study of CXCR3-negative and CXCR3-positive naive CD8 T cells. Their target antigens are unknown. Whole-study findings and limits: Hydrophobicity of TRB CDR3s was greater in CXCR3-positive naive cells than in CXCR3-negative naive cells.

UMI-labeled 5' RACE yielded the TRB cDNA libraries. From the 5' RACE reads, TCRdb lists one entry per CDR3 protein and no DNA. Recorded for this sample: under 150,000 distinct CDR3 sequences. The sample comprised naive CXCR3+ CD8+ T cells from blood. Subset noted: CD45RO-CCR7+CD27+CD95- naive CD8+ T cells expressing CXCR3 (TNR3+). The origin of the receptors is a human donor in good health. Some clones in this sample may be carry-over from other donors' samples.

This chain connects TRBV11-3 to TRBJ2-1; the D call of TRBD1 rests on TCRdb alone, since no DNA is present to check it. Germline CDR1 SGHNT, CDR2 YENEEA. The CDR3 runs 17 residues. The CDR3 loop reads CASSLETQGTLGSEQFF.

The chain carries TRBV7-9 and TRBJ2-7; TCRdb gives TRBD1 as the D gene, but with no DNA this cannot be confirmed. The CDR3 runs 14 residues. The germline V gene has CDR1 SEHNR and CDR2 FQNEAQ (reference sequence). CDR3 sequence: CASSLEGVSYEQYF.

This chain joins TRBV19 and TRBJ1-2. In germline, CDR1 is LNHDA, CDR2 SQIVND (reference sequence). The CDR3 length is 11 residues. CDR3 sequence reads: CATRVADGYTF.

The rearrangement links TRBV6-5 to TRBJ2-1. The CDR3 length is 12 residues. Germline V CDR1 and CDR2: MNHEY, SVGAGI. CDR3 in amino acids: CASSYDINEQFF.

The V call is TRBV7-3, the J call TRBJ2-1; TCRdb designates TRBD1, a call that cannot be tested without DNA. The V gene's germline CDR1 is SGHTA and CDR2 FQGTGA. The CDR3 runs to 14 residues. The CDR3 here is CASRASGENNEQFF.

The chain employs TRBV7-2 and TRBJ2-1; checking the TCRdb D call of TRBD2 is not possible without DNA. The CDR3 is 14 residues long. Germline V gene data show CDR1 as SGHTA and CDR2 as FQGNSA. CDR3 loop: CASSSPRYPNEQFF. The full variable domain, rest sourced from reference TRBV7-2 and TRBJ2-1, is GAGVSQSPSNKVTEKGKDVELRCDPISGHTALYWYRQSLGQGLEFLIYFQGNSAPDKSGLPSDRFSAERTGGSVSTLTIQRTQQEDSAVYLCASSSPRYPNEQFFGPGTRLTVL.